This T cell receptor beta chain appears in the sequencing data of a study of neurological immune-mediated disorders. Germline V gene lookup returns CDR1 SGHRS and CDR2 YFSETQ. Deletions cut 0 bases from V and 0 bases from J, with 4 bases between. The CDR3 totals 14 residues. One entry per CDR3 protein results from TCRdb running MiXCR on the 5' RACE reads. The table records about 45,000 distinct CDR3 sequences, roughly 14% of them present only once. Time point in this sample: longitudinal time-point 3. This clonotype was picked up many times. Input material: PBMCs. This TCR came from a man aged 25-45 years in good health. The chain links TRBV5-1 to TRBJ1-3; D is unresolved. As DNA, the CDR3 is TGCGCCAGCAGCTTGGGCACCTCTGGAAACACCATATATTTT. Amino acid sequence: CASSLGTSGNTIYF.